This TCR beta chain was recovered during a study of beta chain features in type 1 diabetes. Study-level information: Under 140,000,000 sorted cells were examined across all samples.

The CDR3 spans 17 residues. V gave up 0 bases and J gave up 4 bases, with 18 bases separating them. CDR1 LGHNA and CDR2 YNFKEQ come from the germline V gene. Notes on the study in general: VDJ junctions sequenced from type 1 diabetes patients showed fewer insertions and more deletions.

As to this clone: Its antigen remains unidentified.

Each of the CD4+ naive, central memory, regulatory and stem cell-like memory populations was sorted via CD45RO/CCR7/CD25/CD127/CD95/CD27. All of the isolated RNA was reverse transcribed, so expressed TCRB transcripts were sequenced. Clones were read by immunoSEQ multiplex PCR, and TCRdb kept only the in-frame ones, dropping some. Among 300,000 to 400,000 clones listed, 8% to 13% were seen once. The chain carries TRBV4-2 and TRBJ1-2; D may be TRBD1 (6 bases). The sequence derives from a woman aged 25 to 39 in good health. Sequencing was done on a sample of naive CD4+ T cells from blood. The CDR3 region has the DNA TGTGCCAGCAGCCAAGATCTTTTGGCTGCAGGGGCCTATGGCTACACCTTC. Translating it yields CASSQDLLAAGAYGYTF.